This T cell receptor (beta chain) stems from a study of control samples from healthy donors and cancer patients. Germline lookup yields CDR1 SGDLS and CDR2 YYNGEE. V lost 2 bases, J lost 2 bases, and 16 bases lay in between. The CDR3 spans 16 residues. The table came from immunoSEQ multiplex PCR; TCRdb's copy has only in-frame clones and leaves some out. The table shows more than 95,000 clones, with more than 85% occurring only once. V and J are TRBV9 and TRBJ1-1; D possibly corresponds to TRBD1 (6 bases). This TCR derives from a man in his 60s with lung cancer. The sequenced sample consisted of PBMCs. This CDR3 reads CASSVISGTPNTEAFF. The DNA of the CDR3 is TGTGCCAGCAGCGTTATTTCCGGGACACCTAACACTGAAGCTTTCTTT.